This T cell receptor beta chain originates from a study of shared clonotypes between healthy human individuals. Method: immunoSEQ multiplex PCR; TCRdb's copy keeps in-frame clones and lacks some. The table has roughly 2.2 million clones, just over 90% seen once; the top ten hold 0.35% to 0.5%. The ends were cut back, 9 bases at V and 0 bases at J, with 10 bases in the middle. This CDR3 spans 13 amino acids. Germline assignment: CDR1 SNHLY and CDR2 FYNNEI. Splitting the CD4+ cells yielded a CD45RA+ naive subset and a CD45RA-negative memory subset. The chain uses TRBV2 and TRBJ2-3; possible D gene TRBD1, 5 bases. Material: naive CD4+ T cells from PBMCs. Subset here: CD45RA+ positively selected. This clonotype originated in a man younger than 35 in good health. Some clones in this sample may be carry-over from other donors' samples. This CDR3 is CARRTPSTDTQYF. CDR3 DNA sequence: TGTGCCAGGAGGACACCTAGCACAGATACGCAGTATTTT. Full variable domain (rest looked up from reference TRBV2 and TRBJ2-3): EPEVTQTPSHQVTQMGQEVILRCVPISNHLYFYWYRQILGQKVEFLVSFYNNEISEKSEIFDDQFSVERPDGSNFTLKIRSTKLEDSAMYFCARRTPSTDTQYFGPGTRLTVL.